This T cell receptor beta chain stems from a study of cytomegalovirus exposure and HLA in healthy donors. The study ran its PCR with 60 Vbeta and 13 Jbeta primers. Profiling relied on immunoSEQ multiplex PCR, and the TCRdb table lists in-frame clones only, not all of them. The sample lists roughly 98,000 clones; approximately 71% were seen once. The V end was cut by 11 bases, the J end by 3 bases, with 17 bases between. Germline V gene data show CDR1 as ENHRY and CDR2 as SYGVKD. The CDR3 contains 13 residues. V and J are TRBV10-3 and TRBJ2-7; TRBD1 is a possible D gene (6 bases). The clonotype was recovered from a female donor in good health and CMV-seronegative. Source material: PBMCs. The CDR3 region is CAANDRRDYEQYF. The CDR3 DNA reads TGTGCCGCTAACGACAGGAGAGACTACGAGCAGTACTTC.